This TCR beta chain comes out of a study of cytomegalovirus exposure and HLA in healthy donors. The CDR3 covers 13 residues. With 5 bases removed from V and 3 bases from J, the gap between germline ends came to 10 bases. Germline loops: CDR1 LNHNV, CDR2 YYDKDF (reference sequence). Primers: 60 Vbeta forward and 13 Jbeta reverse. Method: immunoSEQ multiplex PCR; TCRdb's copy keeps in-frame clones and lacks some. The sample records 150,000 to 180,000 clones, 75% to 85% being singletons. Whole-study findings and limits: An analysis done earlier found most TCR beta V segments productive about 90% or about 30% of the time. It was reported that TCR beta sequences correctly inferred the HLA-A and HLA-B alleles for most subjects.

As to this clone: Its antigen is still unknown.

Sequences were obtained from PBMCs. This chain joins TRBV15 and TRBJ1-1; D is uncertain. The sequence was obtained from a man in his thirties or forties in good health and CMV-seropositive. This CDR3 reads CATSPGIDTEAFF. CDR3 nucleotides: TGTGCCACCAGCCCGGGAATAGACACTGAAGCTTTCTTT. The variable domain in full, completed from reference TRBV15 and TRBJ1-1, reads DAMVIQNPRYQVTQFGKPVTLSCSQTLNHNVMYWYQQKSSQAPKLLFHYYDKDFNNEADTPDNFQSRRPNTSFCFLDIRSPGLGDTAMYLCATSPGIDTEAFFGQGTRLTVV.